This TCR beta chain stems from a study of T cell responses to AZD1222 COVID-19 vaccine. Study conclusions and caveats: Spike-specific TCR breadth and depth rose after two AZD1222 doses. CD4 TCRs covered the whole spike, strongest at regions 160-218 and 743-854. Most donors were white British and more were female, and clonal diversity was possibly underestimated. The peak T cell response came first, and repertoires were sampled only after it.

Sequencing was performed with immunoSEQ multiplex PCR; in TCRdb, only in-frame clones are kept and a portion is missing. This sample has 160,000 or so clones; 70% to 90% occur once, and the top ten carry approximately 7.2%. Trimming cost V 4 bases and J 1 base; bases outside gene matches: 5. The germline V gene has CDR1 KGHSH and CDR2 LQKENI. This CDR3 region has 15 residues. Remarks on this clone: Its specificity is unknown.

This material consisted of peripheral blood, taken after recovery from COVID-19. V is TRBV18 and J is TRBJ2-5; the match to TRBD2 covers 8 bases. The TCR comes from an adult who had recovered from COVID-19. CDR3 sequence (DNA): TGTGCCAGCTCACAGGTTAGCGGGACCCAAGAGACCCAGTACTTC. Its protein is CASSQVSGTQETQYF.